The 11 T cell receptor beta chains below come from one sample, sequenced in a study of technical replicates of blood from a handful of donors. Profiling relied on immunoSEQ multiplex PCR, and the TCRdb table lists in-frame clones only, not all of them. The repertoire has around 73,000 clones, roughly 90% of them found once; the top ten carry 4% to 5%. Sequencing was carried out using PBMCs. Receptors originate from a human donor in good health. Some clones in this sample may be carry-over from other donors' samples.

This clone was observed a single time. The junction and the germline gene differ at one end; a read error may be behind it. The chain uses TRBV5-6 and TRBJ1-1; 9 bases match TRBD1. CDR1 and CDR2 (germline): SGHDT, YYEEEE. There are 14 residues in the CDR3. CDR3 sequence: CASSHRGRLAEAFF. Written as DNA, the CDR3 is TGTGCCAGCAGTCACAGGGGGCGCCTGGCTGAGGCTTTCTTT.

The chain carries TRBV7-2 and TRBJ1-2, with 8 bases matching TRBD1. This CDR3 contains 18 residues. The ends lost 2 bases at V and 4 bases at J; junction bases unmatched: 15. The germline CDR1 and CDR2 sequences are SGHTA and FQGNSA. In nucleotides, the CDR3 is TGTGCCAGCAGCTTACCCATATCAGGGGGCAATTTCCGCTATGGCTACACCTTC. Its translation is CASSLPISGGNFRYGYTF.

The rearrangement joins TRBV18 to TRBJ1-3; TRBD1 matches at 7 bases. The CDR3 covers 18 residues. The germline CDR1 and CDR2 sequences are KGHSH and LQKENI. Germline trimming cut 0 bases from V and 1 base from J; bases unmatched to any gene: 9. The CDR3 region has the DNA TGTGCCAGCTCACCACCGGGACAGCTCCTCGGATCTGGAAACACCATATATTTT. Translated, it gives CASSPPGQLLGSGNTIYF.

CDR3 nucleotides: TGTGCCAGCAGCCTAGGTCAGGCCCCAGATACGCAGTATTTT. Its translation is CASSLGQAPDTQYF. The J gene is TRBJ2-3, the V gene TRBV7-9; unclear D gene. The CDR3 spans 14 residues. The germline V gene has CDR1 SEHNR and CDR2 FQNEAQ (reference sequence). V dropped 5 bases and J dropped 4 bases, with 13 bases sitting between them. The full variable domain, in which reference TRBV7-9 and TRBJ2-3 provide the parts outside the CDR3, is DTGVSQNPRHKITKRGQNVTFRCDPISEHNRLYWYRQTLGQGPEFLTYFQNEAQLEKSRLLSDRFSAERPKGSFSTLEIQRTEQGDSAMYLCASSLGQAPDTQYFGPGTRLTVL.

The chain couples TRBV19 to TRBJ1-1; a possible D gene is TRBD1 (5 bases). The V end was cut by 5 bases, the J end by 0 bases, with 16 bases between. The CDR3 covers 16 residues. The germline V gene encodes CDR1 LNHDA and CDR2 SQIVND (reference sequence). The CDR3 sequence is CASSARGGAMNTEAFF. In DNA form, the CDR3 reads TGTGCCAGTAGTGCCCGGGGCGGGGCCATGAACACTGAAGCTTTCTTT.

The genes are TRBV7-9 and TRBJ1-6, with 9 bases identical to TRBD1. The CDR3 consists of 15 residues. V dropped 5 bases and J dropped 7; count of bases not matched to a gene: 6. Germline V gene data show CDR1 as SEHNR and CDR2 as FQNEAQ (reference sequence). CDR3 region: CASSPTGTGNSPLHF. Here the CDR3 DNA reads TGTGCCAGCAGCCCAACCGGGACAGGGAATTCACCCCTCCACTTT. Filled out from reference TRBV7-9 and TRBJ1-6, the complete variable domain reads DTGVSQNPRHKITKRGQNVTFRCDPISEHNRLYWYRQTLGQGPEFLTYFQNEAQLEKSRLLSDRFSAERPKGSFSTLEIQRTEQGDSAMYLCASSPTGTGNSPLHFGNGTRLTVT.

This sequence joins TRBV27 and TRBJ2-3; D remains unclear. V gave up 3 bases and J gave up 8 bases, with 15 bases separating them. Germline V gene lookup returns CDR1 MNHEY and CDR2 SMNVEV (reference sequence). The CDR3 totals 14 residues. The CDR3 sequence is CASSFAVSTGTQYF. The CDR3 DNA reads as TGTGCCAGCAGTTTTGCAGTTAGTACGGGTACGCAGTATTTT.

In its sample, this clone was seen a few times. This chain joins TRBV9 and TRBJ2-1, with 11 bases fitting TRBD2. This CDR3 region has 15 residues. Germline V CDR1 and CDR2: SGDLS, YYNGEE. Unmatched junction bases numbered 1, after V lost 1 base and J lost 4 bases. As DNA, the CDR3 is TGTGCCAGCAGCGTAACTAGCGGGGGATACAATGAGCAGTTCTTC. This gives the protein CASSVTSGGYNEQFF.

V gene TRBV7-2 combines with J gene TRBJ2-2, with 9 bases matching TRBD1. V lost 3 bases and J lost 6; bases outside the gene matches: 5. CDR3 size: 15 residues. CDR1 SGHTA and CDR2 FQGNSA come from the germline V gene. This CDR3 is CASSFRTGEAGELFF. For the CDR3, the DNA is TGTGCCAGCAGCTTTAGGACAGGGGAGGCCGGGGAGCTGTTTTTT.

V usage is TRBV30 and J usage is TRBJ2-2, with TRBD1 as a possible D gene (5 bases). There are 18 residues in the CDR3. The germline V gene encodes CDR1 GTSNPN and CDR2 SVGIG (reference sequence). Trimming removed 0 bases from V and 3 bases from J, with 20 bases in between. The CDR3 nucleotides are TGTGCCTGGAGTGTACCACGACATAGGGGATCGGACACCGGGGAGCTGTTTTTT. Translation: CAWSVPRHRGSDTGELFF.

The chain combines TRBV30 with TRBJ2-7, with 11 bases matching TRBD1. In germline, CDR1 is GTSNPN, CDR2 SVGIG (reference sequence). This CDR3 has 13 amino acids. Trimming took 1 base from V and 4 from J; bases not matched to a gene: 0. The chain's CDR3 is CAWSGDRGYEQYF. In nucleotides, the CDR3 is TGTGCCTGGAGTGGGGACAGGGGGTACGAGCAGTACTTC.